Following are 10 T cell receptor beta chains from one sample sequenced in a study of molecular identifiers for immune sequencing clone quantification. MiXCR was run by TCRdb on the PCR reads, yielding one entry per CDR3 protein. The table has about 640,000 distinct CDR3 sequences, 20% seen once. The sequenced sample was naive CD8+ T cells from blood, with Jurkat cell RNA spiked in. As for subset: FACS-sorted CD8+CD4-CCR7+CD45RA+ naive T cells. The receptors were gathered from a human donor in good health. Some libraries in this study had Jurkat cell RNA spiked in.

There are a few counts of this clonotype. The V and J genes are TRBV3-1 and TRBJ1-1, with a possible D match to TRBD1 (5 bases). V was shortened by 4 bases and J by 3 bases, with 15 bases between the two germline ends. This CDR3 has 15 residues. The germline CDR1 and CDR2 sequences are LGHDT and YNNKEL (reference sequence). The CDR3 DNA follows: TGTGCCAGCAGCCTCACATGGGTAGGGGACACTGAAGCTTTCTTT. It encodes CASSLTWVGDTEAFF.

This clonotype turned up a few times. The CDR3: CASNWGTDEGNTEAFF. CDR3 bases: TGTGCCAGCAACTGGGGGACAGACGAAGGTAACACTGAAGCTTTCTTT. The chain has TRBV6-2 or TRBV6-3 and TRBJ1-1; 7 nucleotides match TRBD1. The CDR3 loop spans 16 amino acids. V gave up 7 bases and J gave up 2 bases; unmatched junction bases: 13. Germline V gene lookup returns CDR1 MNHEY and CDR2 SVGEGT.

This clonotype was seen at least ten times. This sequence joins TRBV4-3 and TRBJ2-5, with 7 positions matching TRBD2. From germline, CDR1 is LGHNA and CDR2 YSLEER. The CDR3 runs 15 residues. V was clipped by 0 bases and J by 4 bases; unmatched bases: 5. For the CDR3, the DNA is TGCGCCAGCAGCCAAGACAGGACTAGTCGAGAGACCCAGTACTTC. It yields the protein CASSQDRTSRETQYF.

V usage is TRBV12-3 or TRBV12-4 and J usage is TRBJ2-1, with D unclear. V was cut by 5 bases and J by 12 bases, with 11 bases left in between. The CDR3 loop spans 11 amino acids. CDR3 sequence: CASSPGPGQFF. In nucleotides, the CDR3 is TGTGCCAGCAGTCCTGGCCCCGGGCAGTTCTTC.

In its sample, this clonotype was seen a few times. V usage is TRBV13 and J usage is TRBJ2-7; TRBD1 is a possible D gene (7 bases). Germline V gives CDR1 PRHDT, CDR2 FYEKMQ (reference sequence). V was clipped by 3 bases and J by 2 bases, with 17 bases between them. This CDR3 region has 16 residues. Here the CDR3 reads CASSLGGQQYTYEQYF. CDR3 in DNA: TGTGCCAGCAGCTTGGGGGGACAGCAATACACCTACGAGCAGTACTTC.

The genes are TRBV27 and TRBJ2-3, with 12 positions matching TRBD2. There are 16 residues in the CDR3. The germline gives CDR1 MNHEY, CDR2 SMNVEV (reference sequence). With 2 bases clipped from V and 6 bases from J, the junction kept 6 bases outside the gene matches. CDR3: CASSLTLAGGPDTQYF. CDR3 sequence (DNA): TGTGCCAGCAGTTTAACCCTAGCGGGAGGGCCGGATACGCAGTATTTT.

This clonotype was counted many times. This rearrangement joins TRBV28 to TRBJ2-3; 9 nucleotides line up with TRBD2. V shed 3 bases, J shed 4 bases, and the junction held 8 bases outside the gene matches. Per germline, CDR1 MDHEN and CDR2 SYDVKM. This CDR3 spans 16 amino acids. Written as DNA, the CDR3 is TGTGCCAGCAGTTTGAACAGCGGGAGGATCGCAGATACGCAGTATTTT. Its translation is CASSLNSGRIADTQYF.

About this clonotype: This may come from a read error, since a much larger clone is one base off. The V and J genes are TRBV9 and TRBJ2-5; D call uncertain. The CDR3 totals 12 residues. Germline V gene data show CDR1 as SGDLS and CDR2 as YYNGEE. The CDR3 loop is CTSSPIVETQYF. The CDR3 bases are TGTACCAGCAGCCCCATTGTGGAGACCCAGTACTTC.

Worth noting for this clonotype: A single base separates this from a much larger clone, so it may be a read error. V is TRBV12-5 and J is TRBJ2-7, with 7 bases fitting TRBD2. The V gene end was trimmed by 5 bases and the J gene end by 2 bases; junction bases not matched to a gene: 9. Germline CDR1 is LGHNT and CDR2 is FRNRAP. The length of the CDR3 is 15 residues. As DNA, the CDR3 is TGTGCTAGTGGTAGCGGGACGGACTCCCCCTACGAGCAGTACTTC. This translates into CASGSGTDSPYEQYF. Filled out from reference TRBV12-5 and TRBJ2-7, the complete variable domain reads DARVTQTPRHKVTEMGQEVTMRCQPILGHNTVFWYRQTMMQGLELLAYFRNRAPLDDSGMPKDRFSAEMPDATLATLKIQPSEPRDSAVYFCASGSGTDSPYEQYFGPGTRLTVT.

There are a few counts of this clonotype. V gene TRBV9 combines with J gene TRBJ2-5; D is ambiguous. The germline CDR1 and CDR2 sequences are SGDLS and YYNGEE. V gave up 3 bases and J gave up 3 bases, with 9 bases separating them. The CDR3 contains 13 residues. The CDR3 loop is CASSAESEETQYF. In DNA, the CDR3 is TGTGCCAGCAGCGCCGAGAGCGAAGAGACCCAGTACTTC.